A single sample gave rise to the 16 T cell receptor beta chains below, sequenced in a study. Each CDR3 protein gets one entry after TCRdb re-called the RT-PCR reads with MiXCR. The sample contains almost 700,000 distinct CDR3 sequences, 12% to 15% of which appear only once. The sequenced sample consisted of memory CD4+ T cells from blood. These receptor sequences come from a female donor in good health, serving as a healthy control.

The rearrangement uses TRBV3-1 and TRBJ1-2, with TRBD1 matching 8 bases. Germline V gene data show CDR1 as LGHDT and CDR2 as YNNKEL (reference sequence). Germline trimming cut 2 bases from V and 6 bases from J; bases unmatched to any gene: 11. The length of the CDR3 is 16 residues. DNA of the CDR3: TGTGCCAGCAGCCAAAGTGTGGCAGGGGGCGGGAATGGCTACACCTTC. Protein product: CASSQSVAGGGNGYTF.

This clonotype showed up just a few times. The chain joins TRBV5-5 to TRBJ1-1, with D perhaps matching TRBD1 (6 bases). The CDR3 runs to 17 residues. V gave up 0 bases and J gave up 1 base, with 16 bases separating them. Germline lookup yields CDR1 SGHKS and CDR2 YYEKEE (reference sequence). The CDR3 here is CASSLAPPGTRNTEAFF. Written as DNA, the CDR3 is TGTGCCAGCAGCTTGGCCCCCCCCGGGACACGGAACACTGAAGCTTTCTTT.

The table lists this clonotype with a few counts. In nucleotides, the CDR3 is TGTGCCAGCAGTCTACCCCCGGCGGGATCGTATAATTCACCCCTCCACTTT. Encoded protein: CASSLPPAGSYNSPLHF. The chain combines TRBV28 with TRBJ1-6; D remains unclear. Germline V CDR1 and CDR2: MDHEN, SYDVKM. The CDR3 length is 17 residues. The germline V and J ends were trimmed by 5 bases and 4 bases, with 18 bases remaining between them.

This clonotype showed up just a few times. The V gene is TRBV3-1, the J gene TRBJ2-7; D is unclear. The CDR3 sequence is 12 residues long. Germline V gene data show CDR1 as LGHDT and CDR2 as YNNKEL (reference sequence). The V end was cut by 1 base, the J end by 7 bases, with 8 bases between. Here the CDR3 reads CASSQGPREQYF. The CDR3 nucleotides read TGTGCCAGCAGCCAAGGACCTCGGGAGCAGTACTTC.

This clonotype was detected only a few times. The CDR3 sequence: CASRGGPGQGFGAGYTF. CDR3 DNA sequence: TGCGCCAGCAGGGGAGGTCCGGGACAGGGGTTCGGTGCTGGCTACACCTTC. The chain joins TRBV5-1 to TRBJ1-2; 10 nucleotides align to TRBD1. Germline-derived CDR1 and CDR2 are SGHRS and YFSETQ. V dropped 5 bases and J dropped 7; count of bases not matched to a gene: 17. The CDR3 is made up of 17 amino acids.

This clonotype was seen repeatedly, ten times or more. The CDR3 sequence is CASSFSRGDEQYF. DNA for the CDR3: TGTGCCAGCAGTTTTTCGAGGGGGGACGAGCAGTACTTC. The rearrangement uses TRBV12-3 or TRBV12-4 and TRBJ2-7; the D gene could be TRBD1 or TRBD2 (6 bases each). The CDR3 length is 13 residues. Trimming pared 3 bases from V and 5 bases from J, leaving 11 bases between.

The chain joins TRBV14 to TRBJ1-5, with D perhaps matching TRBD1 (5 bases). V lost 6 bases and J lost 2, with 14 bases in between. The germline CDR1 and CDR2 sequences are SGHDN and FVKESK. The CDR3 runs 15 residues. This CDR3 reads CASSASGAGNQPQHF. CDR3 sequence (DNA): TGTGCCAGCAGTGCCAGCGGGGCGGGCAATCAGCCCCAGCATTTT.

The CDR3 region is CSARVRRSNSPLHF. CDR3 DNA: TGCAGTGCTAGAGTCCGACGGAGTAATTCACCCCTCCACTTT. The V gene is TRBV20-1, the J gene TRBJ1-6; D remains unclear. With 1 base removed from V and 6 bases from J, the gap between germline ends came to 10 bases. The CDR3 is 14 residues long. Germline V gene lookup returns CDR1 DFQATT and CDR2 SNEGSKA (reference sequence).

This clonotype has more than one count but fewer than ten. This chain uses TRBV6-6 with TRBJ2-4; 8 bases are a match to TRBD2. Germline loops: CDR1 MNHNY, CDR2 SVGAGI (reference sequence). The CDR3 consists of 14 residues. The junction had 13 bases not matched to a gene; V was cut back by 6 bases and J by 12 bases. The chain's CDR3 is CASRLQSGSLAQYF. DNA of the CDR3: TGTGCCAGCAGGCTTCAAAGCGGGAGTCTGGCTCAGTACTTC.

The genes are TRBV24-1 and TRBJ2-6; no clear D. Trimming pared 3 bases from V and 0 bases from J, leaving 5 bases between. The CDR3 loop spans 15 amino acids. Germline V gives CDR1 KGHDR, CDR2 SFDVKD. CDR3 residues: CATSDVSSGANVLTF. DNA for the CDR3: TGTGCCACCAGTGATGTGAGCTCTGGGGCCAACGTCCTGACTTTC.

Comments on this clonotype: A clone one base away is much larger, so this may be a read error. Here the CDR3 DNA reads TGTGCTTATAGTAGCGGGAGCCGGGGTGAGCAGTTCTTC. Protein: CAYSSGSRGEQFF. This rearrangement joins TRBV30 to TRBJ2-1; 9 nucleotides align to TRBD2. The CDR3 totals 13 residues. Germline V CDR1 and CDR2: GTSNPN, SVGIG (reference sequence). Using reference TRBV30 and TRBJ2-1 for the parts outside the CDR3, the full variable domain is SQTIHQWPATLVQPVGSPLSLECTVEGTSNPNLYWYRQAAGRGLQLLFYSVGIGQISSEVPQNLSASRPQDRQFILSSKKLLLSDSGFYLCAYSSGSRGEQFFGPGTRLTVL.

This chain uses TRBV7-2 with TRBJ1-5; D unresolved. There are 12 residues in the CDR3. Trimming removed 5 bases at V and 11 bases at J, with 13 bases between. The germline gives CDR1 SGHTA, CDR2 FQGNSA. CDR3 loop: CASSIDFGAQHF. The DNA of the CDR3 is TGTGCCAGCAGCATTGACTTTGGAGCCCAGCATTTT.

This chain links TRBV3-1 with TRBJ2-7, with 7 bases identical to TRBD2. The junction had 7 bases not matched to a gene; V was cut back by 4 bases and J by 4 bases. CDR3 length: 14 amino acids. Germline CDR1 reads LGHDT; CDR2 reads YNNKEL (reference sequence). Here the CDR3 reads CASSRAGDRYEQYF. CDR3 DNA: TGTGCCAGCAGCCGGGCGGGAGACCGGTACGAGCAGTACTTC.

This clonotype was counted only a few times. This chain joins TRBV24-1 and TRBJ1-4; maybe TRBD1 (6 bases). V gave up 10 bases and J gave up 2 bases, with 10 bases separating them. From germline, CDR1 is KGHDR and CDR2 SFDVKD. The length of the CDR3 is 13 residues. The CDR3 here is CATQQGTNEKLFF. DNA for the CDR3: TGTGCCACTCAACAGGGTACTAATGAAAAACTGTTTTTT.

This clonotype was seen only a few times. The chain couples TRBV18 to TRBJ1-5, with 8 bases fitting TRBD1. The CDR3 has 14 amino acids. Trimming at V came to 5 bases and at J to 4 bases, leaving 4 bases not matched to a gene. Germline V gives CDR1 KGHSH, CDR2 LQKENI. The CDR3 nucleotides are TGTGCCAGCTCAGAGCGACAGGGGAATCAGCCCCAGCATTTT. It translates to CASSERQGNQPQHF.

This clonotype was observed at least ten times. The gene calls are TRBV4-3 and TRBJ2-2; 12 bases match TRBD2. The germline V gene encodes CDR1 LGHNA and CDR2 YSLEER. This CDR3 is built from 17 residues. Losses at the gene ends were 3 bases for V and 7 bases for J; bases not matched to a gene: 9. CDR3 sequence: CASSQDTGTSGFGELFF. The CDR3 DNA reads as TGCGCCAGCAGCCAGGATACCGGGACTAGCGGGTTCGGGGAGCTGTTTTTT.